Here is one TCR beta chain with its context. What it binds is unknown. Libraries were prepared by immunoSEQ multiplex PCR; TCRdb keeps only in-frame clonotypes and omits some of them. The sample has about 85,000 clones, about 90% seen once. The data are from a study of T cell responses to AZD1222 COVID-19 vaccine. As for the study in general: The analysis combined second doses at about 4 or about 12 weeks. Whole-study results and caveats: Spike-spanning, vaccine-associated CD4 TCRs were dominant at 160-218 and 743-854. Repertoire samples came only from after the peak T cell response.

Specimen: peripheral blood, collected on day 0 of AZD1222 vaccination. This clonotype was sampled from an adult in good health.

The DNA of the CDR3 is TGTGCCAGCAGTGAAGTGAGAGGGACGAACACTGAAGCTTTCTTT. It yields the protein CASSEVRGTNTEAFF. This chain links TRBV2 with TRBJ1-1; weak D call: TRBD1 (5 bases). The CDR3 is 15 residues long. Trimming pared 1 base from V and 1 base from J, leaving 10 bases between. Germline V gene sequence: CDR1 SNHLY, CDR2 FYNNEI.